This T cell receptor (beta chain) was obtained from a study of cytomegalovirus exposure and HLA in healthy donors. Overall study findings and caveats: The listing of roughly 160 TCR beta chains classed them as cytomegalovirus-associated. Among TCR sequences, most were rare, though some public TCRs appeared in many donors. The classifier, whose performance was assessed in both the original and validation cohorts, reportedly diagnosed cytomegalovirus status with high specificity and sensitivity.

Using immunoSEQ multiplex PCR, the repertoire was profiled, and TCRdb retains in-frame clones only, with some absent. The sample shows about 74,000 clones, roughly 94% of them seen only once. As regards this clone: Its antigen is unidentified.

The clonotype originates from a woman aged 18-29 years in good health and CMV-seropositive. Sequencing input: PBMCs.

The chain's CDR3 is CSVEEGDRNTGELFF. DNA for the CDR3: TGCAGCGTTGAAGAGGGGGACAGAAACACCGGGGAGCTGTTTTTT. The V call is TRBV29-1, the J call TRBJ2-2; 7 bases align to TRBD1. Trimming removed 0 bases from V and 2 bases from J; junction bases left unmatched: 3. This CDR3 comprises 15 residues. Germline-derived CDR1 and CDR2 are SQVTM and ANQGSEA.